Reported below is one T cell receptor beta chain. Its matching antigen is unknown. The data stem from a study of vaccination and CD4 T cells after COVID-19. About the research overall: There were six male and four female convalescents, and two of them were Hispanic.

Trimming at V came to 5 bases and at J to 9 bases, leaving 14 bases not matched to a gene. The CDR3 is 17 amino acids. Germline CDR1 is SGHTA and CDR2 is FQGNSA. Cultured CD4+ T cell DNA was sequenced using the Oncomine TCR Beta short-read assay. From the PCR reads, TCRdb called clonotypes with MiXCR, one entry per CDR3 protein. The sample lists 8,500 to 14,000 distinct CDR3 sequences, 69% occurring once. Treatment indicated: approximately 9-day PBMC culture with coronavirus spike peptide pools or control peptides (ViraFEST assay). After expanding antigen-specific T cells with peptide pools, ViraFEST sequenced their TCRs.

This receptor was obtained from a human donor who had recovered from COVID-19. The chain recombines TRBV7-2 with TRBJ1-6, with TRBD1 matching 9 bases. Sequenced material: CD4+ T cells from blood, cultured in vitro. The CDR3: CASSARQGGLYGSPLHF. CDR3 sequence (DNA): TGTGCCAGCAGCGCGAGACAGGGGGGGTTGTACGGTTCACCCCTCCACTTT.